These T cell receptor beta chains were read from a single sample in a study of CD8 T cells in Susac syndrome. TCRdb ran MiXCR on the immunoSEQ multiplex PCR reads and lists one entry per CDR3 protein. The top ten clones hold roughly 0.17% of a sample with some 140,000 distinct CDR3 sequences, more than 85% of them seen once. The material sequenced was CD8+ T cells from PBMCs. Every receptor here comes from a human donor with Susac syndrome. Each CDR3 is given with its conserved first and last residue. The D gene is left open where the match is weak. Size is stated for part of the rows, as once, few or many counts, or as a class when the clone is expanded.

j_call	clone_size	v_call	d_call	cdr3_nt	cdr3_aa
TRBJ2-1	.	TRBV29-1	TRBD2	TGCAGCGTTGCCAGCGGGAGGGAGCAGTTCTTC	CSVASGREQFF
TRBJ1-5	.	TRBV12-3/TRBV12-4	.	TGTGCCAGCCAGGAGGGCAATCAGCCCCAGCATTTT	CASQEGNQPQHF
TRBJ2-1	.	TRBV20-1	TRBD2	TGCAGTGCTCCCGACCGCCAGCGGGAGTCGGACAATGAGCAGTTCTTC	CSAPDRQRESDNEQFF
TRBJ2-1	.	TRBV7-9	.	TGCGGTTCGGGTGAGAGCTACAATGAGCAGTTCTTC	CGSGESYNEQFF
TRBJ1-5	.	TRBV20-1	TRBD1	TGCAGTGCGCTCCCTTCCGGGACAGGGCTTAATCAGCCCCAGCATTTT	CSALPSGTGLNQPQHF
TRBJ1-1	.	TRBV9	TRBD1	TGTGCCAGCAGCGCCCCGGGACAGGGGAGGACTGAAGCTTTCTTT	CASSAPGQGRTEAFF
TRBJ2-5	.	TRBV6-7	.	TGTGCCAGCAGTTACTCCCGGGTACAAGAGACCCAGTACTTC	CASSYSRVQETQYF
TRBJ2-5	.	TRBV5-4	TRBD2	TGTGCCAGCAGCTTGGCCTTAGGAGCGGGATTAGAGACCCAGTACTTC	CASSLALGAGLETQYF
TRBJ2-3	once	TRBV4-1	.	TGCGCCAGCAGCCAAGGGACTACAAGCACAGATACGCAGTATTTT	CASSQGTTSTDTQYF
TRBJ2-1	.	TRBV14	.	TGTGCCAGCAGCCAAGTCGTGTACGATGAGCAGTTCTTC	CASSQVVYDEQFF
TRBJ2-7	.	TRBV20-1	.	TGCAGTGCTAGGCGGGAAAGCTCCTACGAGCAGTACTTC	CSARRESSYEQYF
TRBJ2-2	.	TRBV1	.	TGCACCAGCAGCCAAGATACGCGGGAGGGCCCCCACGGGGAGCTGTTTTTT	CTSSQDTREGPHGELFF
TRBJ2-1	.	TRBV4-2	TRBD2	TGTGCCAGCAGCCACAGAGCGGGATGGTCCTATGAGCAGTTCTTC	CASSHRAGWSYEQFF
TRBJ2-7	.	TRBV27	.	TGTGCCAGCAGTTTTCCCACGCGGGGTGAGCAGTACTTC	CASSFPTRGEQYF
TRBJ2-7	.	TRBV3-1	TRBD2	TGTGCCAGCAGCCCATTGACTAGCCCCCGACGTAACTACGAGCAGTACTTC	CASSPLTSPRRNYEQYF
TRBJ1-5	.	TRBV12-3/TRBV12-4	TRBD1	TGTGCCAGCAACGAGGGGGCCAATCAGCCCCAGCATTTT	CASNEGANQPQHF
TRBJ1-1	.	TRBV9	TRBD1	TGTGCCAGCAGCGTTGGGACAGTCACTGAAGCTTTCTTT	CASSVGTVTEAFF
TRBJ2-3	once	TRBV7-9	TRBD2	TGTGCCAGCAGCGGGCCGGGACTAGCCTACACAGATACGCAGTATTTT	CASSGPGLAYTDTQYF
TRBJ2-1	.	TRBV7-9	TRBD2	TGTGCCAGCAGCCTGGGACTAGATAGCGATAATGAGCAGTTCTTC	CASSLGLDSDNEQFF
TRBJ1-5	.	TRBV11-3	.	TGTGCCAGCAGCTCCGGGAAACAGCCCCAGCATTTT	CASSSGKQPQHF
TRBJ2-2	once	TRBV11-1	.	TGTGCCAGCCTAGGGGGGGTCGGGGAGCTGTTTTTT	CASLGGVGELFF
TRBJ2-1	.	TRBV12-3/TRBV12-4	.	TGTGCCAGCAGCCTAACTAGCTGGGATGAGCAGTTCTTC	CASSLTSWDEQFF
TRBJ2-5	.	TRBV12-3/TRBV12-4	.	TGTGCCAGCAGCCAATGGACATATCAAGAGACCCAGTACTTC	CASSQWTYQETQYF
TRBJ2-3	.	TRBV18	.	TGTGCCAGCTCACCCGAACTAGGGCCGAGCGCAGATACGCAGTATTTT	CASSPELGPSADTQYF
TRBJ2-7	.	TRBV15	.	TGTGCCACCAGCAGCCGAGGCGGGCCCTTAGACGAGCAGTACTTC	CATSSRGGPLDEQYF
TRBJ1-4	.	TRBV23-1	TRBD1	TGCGCCAGCCCCCTTGGGGGGTCTCAGGGGGATGAAAAACTGTTTTTT	CASPLGGSQGDEKLFF
TRBJ1-2	.	TRBV7-8	.	TGTGCCAGCAGCCTCACGACGAACGGGAACTATGGCTACACCTTC	CASSLTTNGNYGYTF
TRBJ2-7	.	TRBV5-1	TRBD1	TGCGCCAGCAGCTTGGAACAGGGGAACTACGAGCAGTACTTC	CASSLEQGNYEQYF
TRBJ2-1	.	TRBV15	.	TGTGCCACCAGCAGAGTTGCGGATGAGCAGTTCTTC	CATSRVADEQFF
TRBJ2-1	.	TRBV2	TRBD2	TGTGCCAGCAGTGAAGTCGGGGCTAGCGGGAGTAGGGATGAGCAGTTCTTC	CASSEVGASGSRDEQFF
TRBJ2-7	.	TRBV3-1	TRBD2	TGTGCCAGCAGCCCCCCGGGACTAGCTGTCGGTTACGAGCAGTACTTC	CASSPPGLAVGYEQYF
TRBJ2-1	.	TRBV3-1	.	TGTGCCAGCAGCCAAGAGGGTAAACGTGGTGAGCAGTTCTTC	CASSQEGKRGEQFF
TRBJ2-1	.	TRBV7-9	TRBD2	TGTGCCAGCAGCGGCGGGACTACCTTCCTCTTC	CASSGGTTFLF
TRBJ2-1	.	TRBV12-3/TRBV12-4	TRBD2	TGTGCCAGCAGTCGTCCGGGACTAGCGGACTTAAGCTCCTACAATGAGCAGTTCTTC	CASSRPGLADLSSYNEQFF
TRBJ2-7	.	TRBV30	.	TGTGCCTGGAGGGGAGACAGGTACGAGCAGTACTTC	CAWRGDRYEQYF
TRBJ2-1	.	TRBV9	TRBD2	TGTGCCAGCAGCGCCCTAGGACAGCGGGAGGGCTCCTACAATGAGCAGTTCTTC	CASSALGQREGSYNEQFF
TRBJ2-7	.	TRBV5-4	TRBD2	TGTGCCAGCAGCTTGATGTTAGTGACTAGCGGGAGCTACGAGCAGTACTTC	CASSLMLVTSGSYEQYF
TRBJ1-3	.	TRBV20-1	.	TGCAGTGCAGGGGCGGGGCCCCCACCGGGAAACACCATATATTTT	CSAGAGPPPGNTIYF
TRBJ2-1	.	TRBV15	TRBD2	TGTGCCACCAGCAGAGATGCGCCTAGCGGAACTGGGTACAATGAGCAGTTCTTC	CATSRDAPSGTGYNEQFF
TRBJ2-1	once	TRBV6-2/TRBV6-3	TRBD2	TGTGCCAGCAGCCTTAGCGGGGACCTAAATGAGCAGTTCTTC	CASSLSGDLNEQFF
TRBJ2-1	once	TRBV20-1	TRBD2	TGCAGTGCTAGTGCTTCCCTAGCGGGCTACAATGAGCAGTTCTTC	CSASASLAGYNEQFF
TRBJ2-2	.	TRBV7-9	TRBD1	TGTGCCAGCCCAACAGGGGGGAGTACCGGGGAGCTGTTTTTT	CASPTGGSTGELFF
TRBJ2-4	.	TRBV3-1	.	TGTGCCAGCAGCCAATCCTTATCGGGGGCAGAACCGGCCCCAGCCAAAAACATTCAGTACTTC	CASSQSLSGAEPAPAKNIQYF
TRBJ2-1	few	TRBV7-9	TRBD1	TGTGCCAGCAGCTCCGGACAGGGGAGGTACAATGAGCAGTTCTTC	CASSSGQGRYNEQFF
TRBJ2-5	.	TRBV27	.	TGTGCCAGCAGTGGGGGTCGGGAGACCCAGTACTTC	CASSGGRETQYF
TRBJ2-7	many	TRBV13	.	TGTGCCTCATCCCTTGGCAGATCGTACGAGCAGTACTTC	CASSLGRSYEQYF
TRBJ2-1	.	TRBV4-1	.	TGCGCCAGCAGCCAGGGCGGAAGGAAAGAGTTCTTC	CASSQGGRKEFF
TRBJ1-4	.	TRBV13	.	TGTGCCAGCAGCCATGGACAGACGAATGAAAAACTGTTTTTT	CASSHGQTNEKLFF
TRBJ2-3	.	TRBV9	.	TGTGCCAGCAGCGTAGTTTCCAGCGAGAACACAGATACGCAGTATTTT	CASSVVSSENTDTQYF
TRBJ2-7	.	TRBV6-5	TRBD1	TGTGCCAGCAGTTTCTCACCGGGACAGGCCTACGAGCAGTACTTC	CASSFSPGQAYEQYF
TRBJ1-5	.	TRBV6-1	TRBD1	TGTGCCAGCAGTGAATCAATTAGACAGGGTGGTCAGCCCCAGCATTTT	CASSESIRQGGQPQHF
TRBJ1-4	.	TRBV27	.	TGTGCCAGCAGCCCGGCCGGGGTCGGGGAAAAACTGTTTTTT	CASSPAGVGEKLFF
TRBJ2-2	.	TRBV20-1	TRBD2	TGCAGTGCTAGAGAAGTTGCGGGAGGCACCGGGGAGCTGTTTTTT	CSAREVAGGTGELFF
TRBJ2-7	.	TRBV6-5	TRBD1	TGTGCCAGCAGTTACCCATCAGGGACAGGGGGCTACGAGCAGTACTTC	CASSYPSGTGGYEQYF
TRBJ2-1	.	TRBV27	TRBD2	TGTGCCAGCAGTTTATCGTCAGCGGGAGGGCCCAATGAGCAGTTCTTC	CASSLSSAGGPNEQFF
TRBJ2-3	.	TRBV6-5	.	TGTGCCAGCAGTTACTTTCTGGTCGGCCCATCCTTGTCAGATACGCAGTATTTT	CASSYFLVGPSLSDTQYF